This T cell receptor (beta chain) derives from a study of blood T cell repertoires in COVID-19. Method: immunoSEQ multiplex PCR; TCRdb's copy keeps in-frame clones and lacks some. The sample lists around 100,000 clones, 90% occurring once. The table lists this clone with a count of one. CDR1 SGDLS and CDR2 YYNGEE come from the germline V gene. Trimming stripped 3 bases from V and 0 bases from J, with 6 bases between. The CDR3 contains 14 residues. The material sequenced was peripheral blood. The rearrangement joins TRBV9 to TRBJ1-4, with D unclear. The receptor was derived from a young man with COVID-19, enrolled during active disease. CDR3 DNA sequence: TGTGCCAGCAGCGGGGCCGCAACTAATGAAAAACTGTTTTTT. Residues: CASSGAATNEKLFF. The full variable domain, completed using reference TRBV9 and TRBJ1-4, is DSGVTQTPKHLITATGQRVTLRCSPRSGDLSVYWYQQSLDQGLQFLIQYYNGEERAKGNILERFSAQQFPDLHSELNLSSLELGDSALYFCASSGAATNEKLFFGSGTQLSVL.